The 25 T cell receptor beta chains below come from one sample, sequenced in a study of OX40 agonist ivuxolimab in advanced cancers. TCRdb keeps only in-frame clones here, not all; method: immunoSEQ multiplex PCR. The repertoire consists of roughly 64,000 clones, with around 89% occurring once and the leading ten covering approximately 14%. The sample in question was CD4+ or CD8+ T cells sorted from blood, obtained in a trial of the OX40 agonist ivuxolimab. The origin of the receptors is an adult with an advanced solid tumor such as melanoma, head and neck, liver or kidney cancer.

In its sample, this clone was seen once. V usage is TRBV13 and J usage is TRBJ2-1; 8 nucleotides match TRBD2. CDR3 length: 16 amino acids. V dropped 2 bases and J dropped 0; count of bases not matched to a gene: 3. Germline V gene lookup returns CDR1 PRHDT and CDR2 FYEKMQ (reference sequence). CDR3 DNA: TGTGCCAGCAGCTTATGGCTAGCGGGCTCCTACAATGAGCAGTTCTTC. It is translated as CASSLWLAGSYNEQFF.

Comments on this clone: At one boundary the junction diverges from the germline segment, which might be a read error. The genes are TRBV7-9 and TRBJ2-7, with 13 bases identical to TRBD2. The CDR3 has 17 amino acids. Per the germline V gene, CDR1 is SEHNR and CDR2 is FQNEAQ (reference sequence). The CDR3 spells CASSLETSGRLSHEQYF. The CDR3, as DNA: TGTGCCAGCAGCTTAGAGACTAGCGGGAGGCTCTCCCACGAGCAGTACTTC.

J is TRBJ2-3 and V is TRBV11-2; no firm D call. This CDR3 has 12 residues. Germline V gives CDR1 SGHAT, CDR2 FQNNGV. V lost 3 bases and J lost 6, with 7 bases in between. The CDR3 DNA is TGTGCCAGCAGCTTGGTTATGGATACGCAGTATTTT. Translated, it gives CASSLVMDTQYF.

The V and J genes are TRBV2 and TRBJ2-3; 10 positions match TRBD1. Losses at the gene ends were 5 bases for V and 4 bases for J; bases not matched to a gene: 6. CDR3 length: 15 amino acids. Germline V gene lookup returns CDR1 SNHLY and CDR2 FYNNEI. This CDR3 reads CASSRQGAIADTQYF. The CDR3 DNA sequence: TGTGCCAGCAGTAGACAGGGGGCGATCGCAGATACGCAGTATTTT.

Only one count was recorded for this clone. This chain joins TRBV28 and TRBJ1-1, with D possibly TRBD1 on 5 matching bases. Germline V lookup: CDR1 MDHEN, CDR2 SYDVKM. The CDR3 covers 16 residues. V was trimmed by 5 bases and J by 0 bases, leaving 16 bases between them. The CDR3 spells CASSPPVTEMNTEAFF. The CDR3 DNA sequence: TGTGCCAGCAGTCCCCCTGTGACAGAGATGAACACTGAAGCTTTCTTT. Full variable domain (outside the CDR3, taken from reference TRBV28 and TRBJ1-1): DVKVTQSSRYLVKRTGEKVFLECVQDMDHENMFWYRQDPGLGLRLIYFSYDVKMKEKGDIPEGYSVSREKKERFSLILESASTNQTSMYLCASSPPVTEMNTEAFFGQGTRLTVV.

The rearrangement links TRBV11-2 to TRBJ1-6, with no clear D. Germline V CDR1 and CDR2: SGHAT, FQNNGV. The length of the CDR3 is 14 residues. V lost 2 bases to trimming and J lost 5 bases, with 7 bases between them. CDR3 DNA: TGTGCCAGCAGCTTACGGGCCAATAATTCACCCCTCCACTTT. This gives the protein CASSLRANNSPLHF.

V is TRBV7-6 and J is TRBJ2-2; D is ambiguous. V lost 3 bases and J 6 bases, leaving 8 bases between the germline ends. The CDR3 sequence is 13 residues long. Germline loops: CDR1 SGHVS, CDR2 FNYEAQ. The CDR3 bases are TGTGCCAGCAGCTTCGGGTCGGCCGGGGAGCTGTTTTTT. This gives the protein CASSFGSAGELFF.

This chain connects TRBV19 to TRBJ2-3; D not certain. Germline CDR1 reads LNHDA; CDR2 reads SQIVND (reference sequence). This CDR3 has 17 residues. The germline V and J ends were trimmed by 3 bases and 0 bases, with 16 bases remaining between them. In DNA, the CDR3 is TGTGCCAGTAGTATGTTGGTGCGGACCCCTAGCACAGATACGCAGTATTTT. Protein product: CASSMLVRTPSTDTQYF.

This clone was observed a single time. V usage is TRBV7-9 and J usage is TRBJ2-7, with 9 nucleotides matching TRBD1. The CDR3 is 15 amino acids. J was trimmed by 2 bases and V by 4 bases; bases with no gene match: 6. Germline lookup yields CDR1 SEHNR and CDR2 FQNEAQ (reference sequence). The CDR3 protein is CASSSPGQGTYEQYF. The CDR3 DNA reads as TGTGCCAGCAGCTCACCGGGACAGGGAACCTACGAGCAGTACTTC.

J is TRBJ2-5 and V is TRBV27; D remains unclear. Germline CDR1 is MNHEY and CDR2 is SMNVEV (reference sequence). The CDR3 extends over 14 amino acids. Trimming shortened V by 3 bases and J by 4 bases, and 12 bases separated the two germline ends. The CDR3 nucleotides read TGTGCCAGCAGTTTTAGTAGGTTCTCAGAGACCCAGTACTTC. This sequence encodes CASSFSRFSETQYF.

V usage is TRBV5-1 and J usage is TRBJ1-3; TRBD1 is a possible D gene (6 bases). V was trimmed by 7 bases and J by 2 bases, leaving 13 bases between them. The CDR3 spans 14 residues. Germline V lookup: CDR1 SGHRS, CDR2 YFSETQ. This chain's CDR3 is CASSTAGAGNTIYF. The CDR3 nucleotides read TGCGCCAGCTCGACCGCAGGGGCTGGAAACACCATATATTTT.

The V and J genes are TRBV27 and TRBJ2-3; TRBD2 might be the D (6 bases). This CDR3 has 13 amino acids. Trimming removed 6 bases from V and 6 bases from J, with 13 bases in between. The germline CDR1 and CDR2 sequences are MNHEY and SMNVEV (reference sequence). The CDR3 DNA reads TGTGCCAGCAGAGGGACTGGGGTGGATACGCAGTATTTT. This encodes CASRGTGVDTQYF.

This chain uses TRBV6-4 with TRBJ2-1, with 10 bases aligning to TRBD2. V shed 4 bases, J shed 3 bases, and the junction held 6 bases outside the gene matches. CDR3 length equals 16 residues. Germline loops: CDR1 MRHNA, CDR2 SNTAGT. The CDR3 sequence: CASSGHLAGGYNEQFF. The DNA for the CDR3 is TGTGCCAGCAGTGGCCACTTAGCGGGGGGCTACAATGAGCAGTTCTTC.

In its sample, this clone ranks as medium-sized. This chain joins TRBV6-1 and TRBJ2-7; D may correspond to TRBD1 or TRBD2 (6 bases each). The CDR3 covers 15 residues. Between the trimmed V and J ends, which lost 3 bases and 4 bases, there was a span of 16 bases. The germline CDR1 and CDR2 sequences are MNHNS and SASEGT. This CDR3 is CASSDFGGTLYEQYF. The CDR3 bases are TGTGCCAGCAGTGACTTTGGCGGGACACTATACGAGCAGTACTTC.

The rearrangement links TRBV29-1 to TRBJ2-7; 11 bases fit TRBD1. There are 18 residues in the CDR3. V shed 1 base and J 3 bases; nucleotides not matched to a gene: 14. Looked up from germline, CDR1 is SQVTM and CDR2 is ANQGSEA. CDR3 region: CSVEARRDRGNVGYEQYF. CDR3 DNA sequence: TGCAGCGTTGAAGCCCGCCGGGACAGGGGGAATGTGGGCTACGAGCAGTACTTC.

V is TRBV7-9 and J is TRBJ2-1; D not certain. V was cut by 7 bases and J by 8 bases, with 15 bases left in between. Germline assignment: CDR1 SEHNR and CDR2 FQNEAQ (reference sequence). This CDR3 is 13 amino acids long. CDR3 protein: CASNLVGWDEQFF. DNA of the CDR3: TGTGCCAGCAACCTTGTGGGGTGGGATGAGCAGTTCTTC.

This rearrangement joins TRBV27 to TRBJ2-2; tentative D call: TRBD2 (5 bases). CDR1 is MNHEY and CDR2 is SMNVEV in the germline V gene (reference sequence). Trimming stripped 5 bases from V and 6 bases from J, with 16 bases between. The CDR3 has 15 amino acids. CDR3 coding DNA: TGTGCCAGCAGTCCCACCGGGGTTCACGCCGGGGAGCTGTTTTTT. It codes for CASSPTGVHAGELFF.

The chain joins TRBV7-6 to TRBJ2-1, with TRBD1 matching 7 bases. The CDR3 totals 13 residues. Trimming at V came to 4 bases and at J to 7 bases, leaving 4 bases not matched to a gene. Per the germline V gene, CDR1 is SGHVS and CDR2 is FNYEAQ. This CDR3 reads CASSSDRDNEQFF. CDR3 sequence (DNA): TGTGCCAGCAGCTCCGACAGGGATAATGAGCAGTTCTTC.

The chain has TRBV7-8 and TRBJ2-7; no clear D. There are 14 residues in the CDR3. V was shortened by 5 bases and J by 2 bases, with 13 bases between the two germline ends. Germline V gene sequence: CDR1 SGHVS, CDR2 FQNEAQ. This CDR3 is CASSLVSRPYEQYF. In DNA, the CDR3 is TGTGCCAGCAGCCTTGTGTCTAGGCCCTACGAGCAGTACTTC. The full variable domain, its missing parts supplied by reference TRBV7-8 and TRBJ2-7, is GAGVSQSPRYKVAKRGQDVALRCDPISGHVSLFWYQQALGQGPEFLTYFQNEAQLDKSGLPSDRFFAERPEGSVSTLKIQRTQQEDSAVYLCASSLVSRPYEQYFGPGTRLTVT.

The chain uses TRBV27 and TRBJ2-3, with 10 bases that match TRBD2. The V segment lost 0 bases and the J segment 5 bases; nucleotides outside the gene matches: 2. CDR3 length equals 15 residues. Germline lookup yields CDR1 MNHEY and CDR2 SMNVEV (reference sequence). CDR3 in DNA: TGTGCCAGCAGTTTATCCACTAGCGGGAAAGATACGCAGTATTTT. It translates to CASSLSTSGKDTQYF.

The chain uses TRBV27 and TRBJ2-7; a weak D match, TRBD1 (7 bases). Germline CDR1 reads MNHEY; CDR2 reads SMNVEV (reference sequence). Deletions cut 3 bases from V and 5 bases from J, with 17 bases between. CDR3 length: 15 amino acids. In DNA form, the CDR3 reads TGTGCCAGCAGTTTGTCGTGGAGGGACAGCCACGAGCAGTACTTC. Protein: CASSLSWRDSHEQYF.

The V call is TRBV27, the J call TRBJ2-7, with D possibly being TRBD1 (5 bases). Germline CDR1 is MNHEY and CDR2 is SMNVEV (reference sequence). The CDR3 is 13 residues long. V was cut by 5 bases and J by 2 bases, with 10 bases left in between. The CDR3 DNA reads TGTGCCAGCAGTGGGCAGGGAACCTACGAGCAGTACTTC. Protein: CASSGQGTYEQYF.

The rearrangement joins TRBV5-4 to TRBJ2-2; D is unresolved. CDR1 and CDR2 from the germline V gene are SGHNT and YYREEE (reference sequence). The CDR3 contains 14 residues. The V gene lost 0 bases and the J gene lost 4 bases, with 7 bases spanning the gap. CDR3: CASSLGQGTGELFF. The CDR3, as DNA: TGTGCCAGCAGCTTGGGGCAAGGCACCGGGGAGCTGTTTTTT.

The chain uses TRBV28 and TRBJ2-7; TRBD2 aligns across 9 bases. Germline V gives CDR1 MDHEN, CDR2 SYDVKM. V lost 4 bases to trimming and J lost 0 bases; unmatched junction nucleotides: 13. The CDR3 spans 18 residues. This CDR3 is CASSSHASSGILSYEQYF. DNA of the CDR3: TGTGCCAGCAGTTCCCACGCCTCTAGCGGGATACTCTCCTACGAGCAGTACTTC.

The J gene is TRBJ2-1, the V gene TRBV13; tentatively, D is TRBD1 (6 bases). V lost 4 bases and J lost 4, with 14 bases in between. The germline V gene encodes CDR1 PRHDT and CDR2 FYEKMQ (reference sequence). This CDR3 comprises 15 residues. CDR3 DNA: TGTGCCAGCAGCTCCCGGGACAAAGCATACAATGAGCAGTTCTTC. It codes for CASSSRDKAYNEQFF.